This passage covers 4 T cell receptor beta chains from one sample sequenced in a study of blood T cell repertoires in COVID-19 (dated by TCRdb to 2018 to 2021). The library was made by the immunoSEQ multiplex PCR assay. The immuneACCESS repertoire file appears here via TCRdb, limited to in-frame rearrangements. These files lack a portion of the clones; in checked studies, under half of the deficit traces to unresolved V genes, and the cause of the others is not known. For this sample the table gives roughly 160,000 clones, of which about 87% were detected only once. The ten largest account for roughly 25% of the sample. The specimen sequenced was peripheral blood. These receptor sequences come from a man aged 55 to 70 with acute or convalescent COVID-19.

The chain combines TRBV27 with TRBJ2-7; TRBD1 agrees at 8 bases. The CDR3 has 17 residues. Per germline, CDR1 MNHEY and CDR2 SMNVEV (reference sequence). With 2 bases clipped from V and 4 bases from J, the junction kept 13 bases outside the gene matches. The CDR3 nucleotides are TGTGCCAGCAGTTTAAAGGGACAGGTACCCAACCCTTACGAGCAGTACTTC. Translation: CASSLKGQVPNPYEQYF.

This clone was counted only a few times. The sample contains more than one DNA sequence encoding this CDR3. This chain links TRBV27 with TRBJ2-5, with 11 bases fitting TRBD1. Germline lookup yields CDR1 MNHEY and CDR2 SMNVEV (reference sequence). The CDR3 loop spans 15 amino acids. With 4 bases clipped from V and 4 bases from J, the junction kept 5 bases outside the gene matches. For the CDR3, the DNA is TGTGCCAGCAGTTCCGGGACAGGGGGAGTAGAGACCCAGTACTTC. Translation gives CASSSGTGGVETQYF.

The V and J genes are TRBV30 and TRBJ1-1; D might be TRBD1 (6 bases). The germline V gene encodes CDR1 GTSNPN and CDR2 SVGIG (reference sequence). Deletions cut 0 bases from V and 7 bases from J, with 9 bases between. The CDR3 consists of 12 residues. This CDR3 is CAWSVRQVEAFF. The CDR3 coding sequence is TGTGCCTGGAGTGTACGACAGGTTGAAGCTTTCTTT.

The rearrangement links TRBV24-1 to TRBJ2-1; 8 bases are shared with TRBD2. With V trimmed by 0 bases and J by 10 bases, 10 bases remained unmatched. Germline CDR1 KGHDR, CDR2 SFDVKD. The CDR3 runs 16 residues. The DNA of the CDR3 is TGTGCCACCAGTGATTTGAAGCGGGGGCGGGCTCAGGAGCAGTTCTTC. Residues: CATSDLKRGRAQEQFF.